This TCR beta chain was recovered during a study of CD8+ T cells in alopecia areata (dated by TCRdb to between 2018 and 2020). Concerning the study at large: The treated patients took part in an open-label pilot trial in which moderate-to-severe alopecia areata was treated with oral tofacitinib at 5 to 10 mg twice daily. Tofacitinib was given for 6 to 18 months, followed by 6 months of follow-up off drug to assess delayed response and recurrence. In treated patients, disease severity was measured using the SALT score, which gives the percentage of scalp surface area affected. To study T cell clonal expansion in alopecia areata, the researchers applied high-throughput TCRbeta sequencing to both the C3H/HeJ mouse model and human patients. On the human side, TCRbeta sequencing was run on scalp tissue and on sorted CD4+ and CD8+ peripheral blood T cells from healthy controls and from alopecia areata patients with either patchy or totalis/universalis disease. Biopsies were taken from tofacitinib-treated patients at baseline and at 4 and 24 weeks of treatment, and a later scalp biopsy was taken in several of the tofacitinib-treated patients. Scalp clonality was compared among normal scalp (n=4), patchy alopecia areata scalp (n=8), and alopecia totalis/universalis scalp (n=8). The RNA source kit depended on sample type: the PAXgene miRNA kit for fixed scalp, the miRNeasy kit for PBMCs, and the RNeasy kit for mouse skin. Amplification of TCRbeta CDR3 regions was done by immunoSEQ multiplex PCR using 35 Vbeta forward primers and 13 Jbeta reverse primers.

Broader findings and caveats from the paper: Scalp TCR repertoire analysis is complicated because resident alphabeta T cells in normal human skin are also sequenced, whereas mouse skin is dominated by gammadelta T cells. Because the treated cohort was small and included a single nonresponder, larger studies are needed to assess links between baseline CD8+ expansion and response. Lesional scalp, especially in alopecia totalis/universalis, showed higher clonality and more expanded CD8+ clones than normal scalp, suggesting antigenic drive. Shared TCR sequences between patients were less evident than in mice, which may be partly attributable to HLA diversity in the patient population. Tofacitinib significantly decreased scalp clonality and the number of expanded CD8+ clones among the top 100 scalp clones. During tofacitinib treatment, many expanded lesional clones remained in scalp and blood, and this persistence may partly explain relapse after treatment is stopped.

Inclusive of the bounding cysteine and phenylalanine, the CDR3 is 15 residues long. CDR3 DNA is the only sequence kept; it has 45 bases, read in frame from the first base. V is clipped by 4 bases and J by 0 bases, and the sequence between their germline boundaries is 7 bases long. The CDR1 and CDR2 encoded by the germline V gene are SNHLY and FYNNEI. The time point label, as the study defines it: roughly 26 weeks on oral tofacitinib. According to the study, the label for this sample's treatment or condition signals: oral pan-JAK inhibitor, 5-10 mg twice daily. Lesional scalp punch biopsies and peripheral blood were collected from alopecia areata patients. After PBMCs were isolated by density centrifugation and stained for CD3, CD4 and CD8, a FACSAria was used to sort CD4+ and CD8+ T cells. Receptor libraries were prepared by the immunoSEQ multiplex PCR assay. To provide template for TCR sequencing, every sample had RNA extracted and reverse transcribed into cDNA. SuperScript III was used for first-strand cDNA synthesis, primed with a 2:1 mix of oligo-dT and random hexamers. A synthetic immune receptor repertoire was used to assess amplification bias, and residual bias was removed computationally. For the original study's pipeline: After raw reads were preprocessed to remove errors, the CDR3 was defined following IMGT conventions as running from the conserved cysteine to phenylalanine. Clonality was computed as 1 minus the Shannon entropy, with the entropy normalized by log2 of the number of productive unique TCRs. Whether each scalp clone was CD4 or CD8 was inferred by checking scalp TCRbeta sequences against the CD4 and CD8 repertoires from sorted blood. TCRdb took this table from immuneACCESS and kept in-frame rearrangements with V and J called. Such tables lack part of the clones; where checked against another copy, unresolved V genes explain under half of the gap, and the rest is unexplained. V, J and clone size are taken as reported in that table, and D and trimming were inferred from the DNA itself. This sample has approximately 160,000 clones in its table, and approximately 57% of those were observed once. The ten biggest clones cover over 12% of the sample.

In the case of this clone: No antigen is known for it. No base qualities exist here, and no much larger clone lies one base off it.

The rearrangement joined TRBV2 to TRBJ2-6; the D gene lacks a confident call. The sample here was CD4+ T cells sorted from blood, taken at week 24, from a patient treated with tofacitinib. This TCR derives from a human donor with alopecia areata. This receptor carries the CDR3 CASSAPLSGANVLTF. The sequence in DNA is TGTGCCAGCAGTGCACCCCTCTCTGGGGCCAACGTCCTGACTTTC. The CDR3 plus the reference TRBV2 and TRBJ2-6 genes for the other parts give the full variable domain: EPEVTQTPSHQVTQMGQEVILRCVPISNHLYFYWYRQILGQKVEFLVSFYNNEISEKSEIFDDQFSVERPDGSNFTLKIRSTKLEDSAMYFCASSAPLSGANVLTFGAGSRLTVL.